The 9 T cell receptor beta chains below come from one sample, sequenced in a study of cytomegalovirus exposure and HLA in healthy donors. PCR primers comprised 60 Vbeta and 13 Jbeta primers. Assay: immunoSEQ multiplex PCR; the TCRdb copy retains only in-frame clones and omits some. The table includes around 120,000 clones, about 80% detected once. The sample taken for sequencing was PBMCs. The receptor source for this set is a woman aged 50 to 60 in good health and CMV-seropositive.

The chain is built from TRBV4-3 and TRBJ2-3, with 12 nucleotides matching TRBD2. The CDR3 covers 16 residues. Germline V gene sequence: CDR1 LGHNA, CDR2 YSLEER. Trimming took 0 bases from V and 8 from J; bases not matched to a gene: 6. CDR3 coding DNA: TGCGCCAGCAGCCAAGAATCGACTAGCGGGGGCAGTACGCAGTATTTT. Translated, it gives CASSQESTSGGSTQYF.

This clone was observed a single time. The chain carries TRBV9 and TRBJ2-3; 10 bases line up with TRBD1. Trimming removed 0 bases from V and 8 bases from J; junction bases left unmatched: 9. The CDR3 runs 16 residues. CDR1 and CDR2 (germline): SGDLS, YYNGEE. The CDR3 bases are TGTGCCAGCAGCGTAGAGACAGGGGGCGAGAGGGTTACGCAGTATTTT. As protein: CASSVETGGERVTQYF.

This chain links TRBV5-1 with TRBJ2-7; D is perhaps TRBD2 (6 bases). V lost 1 base to trimming and J lost 1 base, with 9 bases between them. Germline V lookup: CDR1 SGHRS, CDR2 YFSETQ. The CDR3 covers 14 residues. CDR3 coding DNA: TGCGCCAGCAGCTTGCCCGGGACTTCCTACGAGCAGTACTTC. It yields the protein CASSLPGTSYEQYF.

The chain's CDR3 is CASSQASSGGGSGYTF. Written as DNA, the CDR3 is TGTGCCAGCAGCCAAGCGAGCTCAGGGGGAGGAAGTGGCTACACCTTC. The chain combines TRBV4-2 with TRBJ1-2; 7 bases agree with TRBD1. The length of the CDR3 is 16 residues. Germline V gene sequence: CDR1 LGHNA, CDR2 YNFKEQ. The trim removed 1 base at V and 7 bases at J, leaving 12 bases unmatched.

V is TRBV5-6 and J is TRBJ2-7, with D maybe TRBD2 (6 bases). Per germline, CDR1 SGHDT and CDR2 YYEEEE. The CDR3 covers 16 residues. The V end lost 4 bases, the J end lost 3 bases, and 20 bases lay between the germline ends. Here the CDR3 DNA reads TGTGCCAGCAGCCCCATTGCGGAGGGAACGGGCTACGAGCAGTACTTC. Protein sequence: CASSPIAEGTGYEQYF.

The gene calls are TRBV14 and TRBJ2-5, with no clear D. CDR3 length: 11 residues. V lost 3 bases and J 5 bases, leaving 4 bases between the germline ends. The germline V gene encodes CDR1 SGHDN and CDR2 FVKESK. The CDR3 here is CASSHLETQYF. As DNA, the CDR3 is TGTGCCAGCAGCCACCTGGAGACCCAGTACTTC.

V usage is TRBV6-6 and J usage is TRBJ2-3; 8 bases agree with TRBD2. This CDR3 region has 13 residues. CDR1 and CDR2 from the germline V gene are MNHNY and SVGAGI (reference sequence). The CDR3 loop is CAGGPGGSYTQYF. DNA for the CDR3: TGTGCTGGGGGACCGGGAGGGAGTTATACGCAGTATTTT.

This clone was recorded only once. The chain couples TRBV7-9 to TRBJ2-5; 8 bases align to TRBD1. CDR3 size: 15 residues. The V and J ends lost 5 bases and 5 bases, in that order; junction bases with no gene match: 10. Germline lookup yields CDR1 SEHNR and CDR2 FQNEAQ (reference sequence). CDR3 in DNA: TGTGCCAGCAGCCCCACCGGGACAGGTCGGGAGACCCAGTACTTC. It translates to CASSPTGTGRETQYF.

This clone was seen a few times. The chain recombines TRBV4-2 with TRBJ1-1; 7 nucleotides line up with TRBD1. The CDR3 is 14 residues long. Per the germline V gene, CDR1 is LGHNA and CDR2 is YNFKEQ. The junction had 3 bases not matched to a gene; V was cut back by 0 bases and J by 5 bases. The CDR3 nucleotides are TGTGCCAGCAGCCAAGAAAGACAGGGTACTGAAGCTTTCTTT. It encodes CASSQERQGTEAFF.